Each of the 16 T cell receptor beta chains below was sequenced from the same sample in a study of shared clonotypes between healthy human individuals (TCRdb year 2020). The library was prepared using the immunoSEQ multiplex PCR assay. TCRdb obtained this table from immuneACCESS and retained in-frame rearrangements with V and J assigned. These tables miss some clones; where compared with another copy, unresolved V genes account for less than half of the shortfall, and the remainder is unexplained. The table for this sample lists about 2.4 million clones; about 92% of them were counted only once. Around 0.15% of the sample is taken by the ten largest. What was sequenced was naive CD4+ T cells sorted from blood. According to the study, the label for this sample's cell subset or site signals: CD45RA+ positively selected. Source of these receptors: a man between 18 and 29 years old in good health.

Turning to this clone: Other DNA sequences in this specimen translate into the identical CDR3. The chain carries TRBV6-5 and TRBJ1-6; D gene uncertain. This CDR3 is 15 amino acids long. The V end lost 8 bases, the J end lost 0 bases, and 11 bases lay between the germline ends. CDR1 and CDR2 from the germline V gene are MNHEY and SVGAGI. CDR3 coding DNA: TGTGCCAGCCGCACGGGGAGCTCCTATAATTCACCCCTCCACTTT. As protein: CASRTGSSYNSPLHF.

The J gene is TRBJ1-6, the V gene TRBV27; perhaps TRBD1 as D (5 bases). Germline V gene data show CDR1 as MNHEY and CDR2 as SMNVEV (reference sequence). Trimming removed 8 bases from V and 1 base from J, with 15 bases in between. The CDR3 length is 16 residues. Written as DNA, the CDR3 is TGTGCCAGCGGCAGGGTTCCAGAATCCTATAATTCACCCCTCCACTTT. Protein: CASGRVPESYNSPLHF.

This clone was counted a single time. The chain has TRBV5-6 and TRBJ2-2; TRBD2 matches at 7 bases. The germline gives CDR1 SGHDT, CDR2 YYEEEE. This CDR3 is built from 17 residues. V lost 0 bases and J lost 1; bases outside the gene matches: 6. The CDR3 DNA is TGTGCCAGCAGCTTGGGGTTTGCGGGGGAGAACACCGGGGAGCTGTTTTTT. Its protein product is CASSLGFAGENTGELFF.

The V gene is TRBV2, the J gene TRBJ2-7; TRBD1 agrees at 10 bases. Germline CDR1 SNHLY, CDR2 FYNNEI. The CDR3 is 17 amino acids. Losses at the gene ends were 4 bases for V and 3 bases for J; bases not matched to a gene: 12. In nucleotides, the CDR3 is TGTGCCAGCAGTGGGACAGGGGGGGGAAAGGTAGTCTACGAGCAGTACTTC. Translating gives CASSGTGGGKVVYEQYF.

The CDR3 protein is CASSERQTRNTIYF. The CDR3 DNA follows: TGTGCCAGCAGTGAAAGACAGACGCGAAACACCATATATTTT. V and J are TRBV6-1 and TRBJ1-3; TRBD1 might be the D (5 bases). The V end lost 2 bases, the J end lost 5 bases, and 10 bases lay between the germline ends. Germline lookup yields CDR1 MNHNS and CDR2 SASEGT. The CDR3 runs to 14 residues.

In this sample, this clone turned up once. The gene calls are TRBV18 and TRBJ1-2; D may be TRBD1 (5 bases). The CDR3 spans 15 residues. Germline V gives CDR1 KGHSH, CDR2 LQKENI. Trimming cost V 4 bases and J 0 bases, with 12 bases left between them. CDR3 sequence (DNA): TGTGCCAGCTCACGGGGACGGGACGCTAACTATGGCTACACCTTC. Translated, it gives CASSRGRDANYGYTF. The variable domain in full, with the rest retrieved from reference TRBV18 and TRBJ1-2, is NAGVMQNPRHLVRRRGQEARLRCSPMKGHSHVYWYRQLPEEGLKFMVYLQKENIIDESGMPKERFSAEFPKEGPSILRIQQVVRGDSAAYFCASSRGRDANYGYTFGSGTRLTVV.

CDR3 sequence: CASSVSGAPTDTQYF. For the CDR3, the DNA is TGTGCCAGCAGCGTTAGCGGGGCCCCCACAGATACGCAGTATTTT. This chain connects TRBV9 to TRBJ2-3, with 8 positions matching TRBD2. The CDR3 is made up of 15 amino acids. CDR1 is SGDLS and CDR2 is YYNGEE in the germline V gene. The V segment lost 2 bases and the J segment 2 bases; nucleotides outside the gene matches: 4. The full variable domain, with the rest looked up from reference TRBV9 and TRBJ2-3, is DSGVTQTPKHLITATGQRVTLRCSPRSGDLSVYWYQQSLDQGLQFLIQYYNGEERAKGNILERFSAQQFPDLHSELNLSSLELGDSALYFCASSVSGAPTDTQYFGPGTRLTVL.

As DNA, the CDR3 is TGTGCCAGCAGTGAAGCCGGTAGTTGGGATACGCAGTATTTT. Translated, it gives CASSEAGSWDTQYF. This chain uses TRBV6-1 with TRBJ2-3, with D hard to call. V was clipped by 0 bases and J by 6 bases, with 10 bases between them. Germline loops: CDR1 MNHNS, CDR2 SASEGT. There are 14 residues in the CDR3.

This rearrangement joins TRBV19 to TRBJ2-3; weak D call: TRBD2 (6 bases). The CDR3 sequence is 14 residues long. V was cut by 4 bases and J by 4 bases, with 12 bases left in between. Germline CDR1 LNHDA, CDR2 SQIVND (reference sequence). CDR3 DNA: TGTGCCAGTAGTACCTCCCCGGGGGCAGATACGCAGTATTTT. Its protein product is CASSTSPGADTQYF. Full variable domain (missing parts from reference TRBV19 and TRBJ2-3): DGGITQSPKYLFRKEGQNVTLSCEQNLNHDAMYWYRQDPGQGLRLIYYSQIVNDFQKGDIAEGYSVSREKKESFPLTVTSAQKNPTAFYLCASSTSPGADTQYFGPGTRLTVL.

V usage is TRBV6-1 and J usage is TRBJ2-7, with TRBD2 as a possible D gene (5 bases). Trimming pared 5 bases from V and 3 bases from J, leaving 14 bases between. The CDR3 runs to 14 residues. Per germline, CDR1 MNHNS and CDR2 SASEGT. The CDR3 DNA sequence: TGTGCCAGCAGTCCCACCTGGACTCGCTACGAGCAGTACTTC. As protein: CASSPTWTRYEQYF.

The CDR3 DNA follows: TGCGCCAGCAGCCAAGGGTGGTACAATGAGCAGTTCTTC. It encodes CASSQGWYNEQFF. This sequence joins TRBV4-3 and TRBJ2-1; D call uncertain. Germline-derived CDR1 and CDR2 are LGHNA and YSLEER. The V end lost 1 base, the J end lost 4 bases, and 5 bases lay between the germline ends. The CDR3 is made up of 13 amino acids.

Here the CDR3 DNA reads TGTGCCAGCTCACCGGGGATCTCGGGGGACATTCAGTACTTC. It yields the protein CASSPGISGDIQYF. V is TRBV18 and J is TRBJ2-4; weak D call: TRBD2 (6 bases). The CDR3 is 14 residues long. CDR1 is KGHSH, CDR2 LQKENI, per germline. V was shortened by 3 bases and J by 8 bases, with 14 bases between the two germline ends.

The chain combines TRBV5-4 with TRBJ2-7, with unresolved D. Per the germline V gene, CDR1 is SGHNT and CDR2 is YYREEE (reference sequence). Trimming pared 0 bases from V and 0 bases from J, leaving 10 bases between. This CDR3 region has 15 residues. CDR3 in amino acids: CASSLGSVNSYEQYF. The CDR3, as DNA: TGTGCCAGCAGCTTGGGGTCGGTAAACTCCTACGAGCAGTACTTC.

The chain recombines TRBV27 with TRBJ2-2; D remains ambiguous. V dropped 0 bases and J dropped 8 bases, with 7 bases sitting between them. The CDR3 runs 13 residues. Germline CDR1 MNHEY, CDR2 SMNVEV (reference sequence). CDR3 nucleotides: TGTGCCAGCAGTTTATCGATAGTTGGGGAGCTGTTTTTT. Encoded protein: CASSLSIVGELFF.

This sequence joins TRBV7-9 and TRBJ1-3; D remains ambiguous. V dropped 6 bases and J dropped 2 bases, with 11 bases sitting between them. The CDR3 is 14 amino acids. The V gene's germline CDR1 is SEHNR and CDR2 FQNEAQ (reference sequence). In nucleotides, the CDR3 is TGTGCCAGCAGTTACGACACAACTGGAAACACCATATATTTT. The encoded protein is CASSYDTTGNTIYF.

The rearrangement uses TRBV11-2 and TRBJ2-5; D unclear. V lost 8 bases and J lost 4, with 5 bases in between. The CDR3 extends over 10 amino acids. Per the germline V gene, CDR1 is SGHAT and CDR2 is FQNNGV. The CDR3 here is CASGSETQYF. The CDR3 region has the DNA TGTGCCAGCGGTTCAGAGACCCAGTACTTC. Variable domain in full (rest from reference TRBV11-2 and TRBJ2-5): EAGVAQSPRYKIIEKRQSVAFWCNPISGHATLYWYQQILGQGPKLLIQFQNNGVVDDSQLPKDRFSAERLKGVDSTLKIQPAKLEDSAVYLCASGSETQYFGPGTRLLVL.